The 19 T cell receptor beta chains reported below all come from one sample, sequenced in a study of neoadjuvant anti-PD-1 for oral cavity cancer. The data were produced by immunoSEQ multiplex PCR, yet TCRdb's version contains in-frame clones alone and is incomplete. The sample lists more than 13,000 clones; 73% were seen once. Time point noted: after neoadjuvant nivolumab, at surgical resection. The sequencing used PBMCs, collected after nivolumab (anti-PD-1) treatment. The receptors shown here come from a person aged 35-79 years with oral cavity squamous cell carcinoma.

This clone showed up just a few times. The chain has TRBV29-1 and TRBJ2-3; a possible D gene is TRBD1 (5 bases). CDR3 size: 15 residues. Germline CDR1 reads SQVTM; CDR2 reads ANQGSEA. V was pared by 5 bases and J by 0 bases, with 15 bases between. The DNA for the CDR3 is TGCAGCGTTTCCAGACAGTCCCCTAGCACAGATACGCAGTATTTT. Its protein is CSVSRQSPSTDTQYF.

The chain couples TRBV6-5 to TRBJ2-1; no clear D gene. Per germline, CDR1 MNHEY and CDR2 SVGAGI. The V gene lost 6 bases and the J gene lost 4 bases, with 10 bases spanning the gap. The CDR3 extends over 13 amino acids. Written as DNA, the CDR3 is TGTGCCAGCAGCTCGGCAGTTTACAATGAGCAGTTCTTC. Protein product: CASSSAVYNEQFF.

The chain carries TRBV10-2 and TRBJ2-3; D assignment may be TRBD1 or TRBD2 (5 bases each). Germline assignment: CDR1 WSHSY and CDR2 SAAADI. The CDR3 consists of 16 residues. V was trimmed by 8 bases and J by 0 bases, leaving 18 bases between them. This CDR3 is CASLDGTKRSTDTQYF. CDR3 DNA sequence: TGCGCCAGCCTTGATGGGACCAAACGTAGCACAGATACGCAGTATTTT.

The chain employs TRBV19 and TRBJ1-2; TRBD1 matches 7 bases. With V trimmed by 4 bases and J by 4 bases, 6 bases remained unmatched. Germline assignment: CDR1 LNHDA and CDR2 SQIVND (reference sequence). This CDR3 contains 14 residues. The DNA for the CDR3 is TGTGCCAGTAGTACCCCGGGACAGTCCTATGGCTACACCTTC. Its protein is CASSTPGQSYGYTF. Full variable domain (rest looked up from reference TRBV19 and TRBJ1-2): DGGITQSPKYLFRKEGQNVTLSCEQNLNHDAMYWYRQDPGQGLRLIYYSQIVNDFQKGDIAEGYSVSREKKESFPLTVTSAQKNPTAFYLCASSTPGQSYGYTFGSGTRLTVV.

Only a few counts were recorded for this clone. The chain couples TRBV19 to TRBJ2-3; D is unresolved. V dropped 4 bases and J dropped 2 bases, with 13 bases sitting between them. Germline CDR1 reads LNHDA; CDR2 reads SQIVND (reference sequence). CDR3 length: 15 residues. As DNA, the CDR3 is TGTGCCAGTAGTACTCGATGGAGCGACACAGATACGCAGTATTTT. As protein: CASSTRWSDTDTQYF.

The chain links TRBV7-9 to TRBJ2-1; TRBD2 aligns across 8 bases. This CDR3 region has 14 residues. Unmatched junction bases numbered 2, after V lost 1 base and J lost 6 bases. Per germline, CDR1 SEHNR and CDR2 FQNEAQ (reference sequence). The CDR3: CASSLDGRGNEQFF. The DNA of the CDR3 is TGTGCCAGCAGCTTAGACGGGAGGGGCAATGAGCAGTTCTTC.

The chain has TRBV5-6 and TRBJ2-3; the D gene could be TRBD1 or TRBD2 (6 bases each). Looked up from germline, CDR1 is SGHDT and CDR2 is YYEEEE. CDR3 size: 14 residues. Deletions cut 4 bases from V and 2 bases from J, with 11 bases between. The CDR3 nucleotides are TGTGCCAGCAGCGGGCGGGACAACACAGATACGCAGTATTTT. It encodes CASSGRDNTDTQYF.

This clone was picked up a small number of times. The CDR3 bases are TGTGCCAGTGGGACAGGGGTACAACAGCCCCAGCATTTT. This gives the protein CASGTGVQQPQHF. This rearrangement joins TRBV19 to TRBJ1-5, with TRBD1 matching 10 bases. The CDR3 is made up of 13 amino acids. CDR1 is LNHDA and CDR2 is SQIVND in the germline V gene (reference sequence). V was pared by 8 bases and J by 7 bases, with 5 bases of the junction left unmatched.

The chain has TRBV10-3 and TRBJ2-5; TRBD2 matches 9 bases. J was trimmed by 4 bases and V by 3 bases; bases with no gene match: 3. Germline CDR1 reads ENHRY; CDR2 reads SYGVKD. The CDR3 is 14 residues long. The DNA of the CDR3 is TGTGCCATCAGTGACCCTAGCGGGACAGAGACCCAGTACTTC. As protein: CAISDPSGTETQYF.

Comment on this clone: The junction departs from germline at one end; a sequencing error may be responsible. The rearrangement links TRBV19 to TRBJ2-7; 9 bases fit TRBD1. The CDR3 is 13 residues long. Germline-derived CDR1 and CDR2 are LNHDA and SQIVND (reference sequence). The CDR3 nucleotides read TGTGCCAGTAGTAGAGGACAGGGGCCATCCTTACACTTC. The encoded protein is CASSRGQGPSLHF. The full variable domain, completed using reference TRBV19 and TRBJ2-7, is DGGITQSPKYLFRKEGQNVTLSCEQNLNHDAMYWYRQDPGQGLRLIYYSQIVNDFQKGDIAEGYSVSREKKESFPLTVTSAQKNPTAFYLCASSRGQGPSLHFGPGTRLTVT.

The chain recombines TRBV6-5 with TRBJ2-6; D may match TRBD1 or TRBD2 (5 bases each). The germline V gene encodes CDR1 MNHEY and CDR2 SVGAGI. This CDR3 region has 15 residues. Trimming removed 3 bases at V and 0 bases at J, with 6 bases between. CDR3 residues: CASSYGGSGANVLTF. The CDR3 DNA sequence: TGTGCCAGCAGTTATGGGGGCTCTGGGGCCAACGTCCTGACTTTC.

This clone has a handful of counts. This chain joins TRBV27 and TRBJ2-2; 7 nucleotides match TRBD2. The length of the CDR3 is 16 residues. The V gene's germline CDR1 is MNHEY and CDR2 SMNVEV (reference sequence). The ends lost 6 bases at V and 5 bases at J; junction bases unmatched: 12. The CDR3 reads CASSLVIGEGTGELFF. CDR3 sequence (DNA): TGTGCCAGCAGCTTAGTAATCGGGGAGGGGACCGGGGAGCTGTTTTTT.

The J gene is TRBJ1-3, the V gene TRBV29-1; D perhaps matches TRBD1 (5 bases). CDR1 is SQVTM, CDR2 ANQGSEA, per germline. Trimming pared 2 bases from V and 0 bases from J, leaving 11 bases between. The CDR3 is 15 residues long. The CDR3 DNA reads as TGCAGCGTTGAACACAGGCGGTCCTCTGGAAACACCATATATTTT. Translating gives CSVEHRRSSGNTIYF.

The rearrangement links TRBV5-4 to TRBJ1-3; a weak D match, TRBD1 (6 bases). Per the germline V gene, CDR1 is SGHNT and CDR2 is YYREEE (reference sequence). Trimming left V 2 bases short and J 4 bases short, with 10 bases between. The CDR3 length is 14 residues. The chain's CDR3 is CASSFGGPGNTIYF. Here the CDR3 DNA reads TGTGCCAGCAGCTTCGGGGGGCCGGGAAACACCATATATTTT.

The J gene is TRBJ1-2, the V gene TRBV2; 10 bases fit TRBD1. With V trimmed by 4 bases and J by 6 bases, 8 bases remained unmatched. The CDR3 is 15 amino acids. Looked up from germline, CDR1 is SNHLY and CDR2 is FYNNEI. CDR3 amino acids: CASSGGQGLRNGYTF. The CDR3 DNA reads TGTGCCAGCAGTGGGGGACAGGGGTTGAGGAATGGCTACACCTTC.

V gene TRBV2 combines with J gene TRBJ2-2; 11 bases match TRBD1. Germline CDR1 reads SNHLY; CDR2 reads FYNNEI. V gave up 10 bases and J gave up 3 bases; unmatched junction bases: 7. This CDR3 comprises 15 residues. CDR3: CAIQSGQGDTGELFF. CDR3 DNA sequence: TGTGCCATCCAATCGGGACAGGGGGACACCGGGGAGCTGTTTTTT.

The gene calls are TRBV6-1 and TRBJ2-7, with 9 bases identical to TRBD1. V trimming: 1 base; J trimming: 3 bases; junction bases outside the gene matches: 7. Germline values: CDR1 MNHNS, CDR2 SASEGT. CDR3 length equals 16 residues. The CDR3 DNA is TGTGCCAGCAGTGAAGTGATGGACAGGGGTGTCTACGAGCAGTACTTC. Translation gives CASSEVMDRGVYEQYF.

The gene calls are TRBV27 and TRBJ2-3; 10 nucleotides agree with TRBD2. The CDR3 loop spans 17 amino acids. Unmatched junction bases numbered 10, after V lost 2 bases and J lost 5 bases. Germline lookup yields CDR1 MNHEY and CDR2 SMNVEV (reference sequence). The CDR3, as DNA: TGTGCCAGCAGTTTAAGGGCAGCGGGAGGGCCCGGAGATACGCAGTATTTT. Encoded protein: CASSLRAAGGPGDTQYF.

The chain employs TRBV25-1 and TRBJ1-5; D possibly corresponds to TRBD1 (6 bases). CDR1 is MGHDK and CDR2 is SYGVNS in the germline V gene. The CDR3 length is 15 residues. Trimming pared 6 bases from V and 1 base from J, leaving 13 bases between. CDR3 nucleotides: TGTGCCAGCAGCGGATCTCAGGGGAGCAATCAGCCCCAGCATTTT. Translating it yields CASSGSQGSNQPQHF. The full variable domain, its missing parts supplied by reference TRBV25-1 and TRBJ1-5, is EADIYQTPRYLVIGTGKKITLECSQTMGHDKMYWYQQDPGMELHLIHYSYGVNSTEKGDLSSESTVSRIRTEHFPLTLESARPSHTSQYLCASSGSQGSNQPQHFGDGTRLSIL.